This T cell receptor (beta chain) originates from a study of T cell responses to AZD1222 COVID-19 vaccine. Study-wide findings and caveats: With dominance at 160-218 and 743-854, vaccine-associated CD4 TCRs spanned spike. Possibly, clonal diversity was underestimated; donors were largely white British and included more females.

TCRdb keeps only in-frame clones here, not all; method: immunoSEQ multiplex PCR. The table records tens of thousands of clones, under 90% of them present only once. Second doses at about 4 or about 12 weeks were pooled. Germline lookup yields CDR1 MNHEY and CDR2 SVGAGI. This CDR3 region has 15 residues. The V end was cut by 7 bases, the J end by 7 bases, with 17 bases between. To note about this clone: Its antigen is not identified.

This receptor was identified in an adult who received the AZD1222 COVID-19 vaccine. V is TRBV6-5 and J is TRBJ1-6; tentative D call: TRBD1 (6 bases). This sample comprised peripheral blood, obtained 28 days after the second AZD1222 dose. The CDR3 is CASTRTQGINSPLHF. In nucleotides, the CDR3 is TGTGCCAGCACCAGAACACAGGGAATCAATTCACCCCTCCACTTT.